The source of this T cell receptor (beta chain) is a study of blood T cell repertoires in COVID-19. Using immunoSEQ multiplex PCR, the repertoire was profiled, and TCRdb retains in-frame clones only, with some absent. The sample shows 300,000 or so clones, 70% to 90% of them seen only once. This clone was seen only a few times. Trimming cost V 8 bases and J 1 base, with 23 bases left between them. The CDR3 extends over 17 amino acids. Germline assignment: CDR1 SGHNT and CDR2 YENEEA. This clonotype was obtained from a woman between 18 and 29 years old who had recovered from COVID-19. Material: PBMCs or T cells enriched from blood (not recorded which). The chain couples TRBV11-3 to TRBJ1-1; no reliable D call. Written as DNA, the CDR3 is TGTGCCAGCGGGAAAATTCGGGGTCGGGAGGGGAACACTGAAGCTTTCTTT. Protein sequence: CASGKIRGREGNTEAFF.